Below are 8 T cell receptor beta chains sequenced from a single sample in a study of lymphopenia after photon versus proton radiotherapy (dated 2019 in TCRdb). The method was the immunoSEQ multiplex PCR assay. Not all clones reach the TCRdb copy of this immuneACCESS table, which keeps in-frame sequences only. Checked studies attribute under half of the gap to unresolved V genes and leave the rest unexplained. This sample comprises over 15,000 clones, about nine tenths of them detected only once. The ten most abundant clones make up approximately 11% of the sample. Sequenced material: peripheral blood, taken from a patient treated with proton-based radiotherapy. These TCRs come from a man aged 65-85 years with pancreatic cancer.

The rearrangement joins TRBV18 to TRBJ1-6, with 12 bases lining up with TRBD1. CDR1 is KGHSH and CDR2 is LQKENI in the germline V gene. The CDR3 is 17 amino acids. V lost 0 bases to trimming and J lost 7 bases; unmatched junction nucleotides: 4. The CDR3 nucleotides are TGTGCCAGCTCACCACCGGGACAGGGGGCTTTAAATTCACCCCTCCACTTT. This translates into CASSPPGQGALNSPLHF.

The chain uses TRBV6-1 and TRBJ1-4, with 7 positions matching TRBD1. The ends lost 4 bases at V and 8 bases at J; junction bases unmatched: 7. Germline values: CDR1 MNHNS, CDR2 SASEGT. The CDR3 has 14 amino acids. The CDR3 here is CASSARQGREKLFF. In nucleotides, the CDR3 is TGTGCCAGCAGTGCCCGACAGGGCCGGGAAAAACTGTTTTTT.

The chain uses TRBV5-1 and TRBJ2-3; tentatively, D is TRBD1 (6 bases). Germline CDR1 is SGHRS and CDR2 is YFSETQ. This CDR3 spans 16 amino acids. V was shortened by 0 bases and J by 2 bases, with 13 bases between the two germline ends. The CDR3 DNA reads as TGCGCCAGCAGCTTGGTCGGGGACATTTCCACAGATACGCAGTATTTT. Protein product: CASSLVGDISTDTQYF.

This clone was counted a single time. This chain connects TRBV6-5 to TRBJ2-5; 12 bases agree with TRBD1. Matching the DNA end better, TRBJ2-7 makes the J call doubtful. Germline loops: CDR1 MNHEY, CDR2 SVGAGI. The CDR3 is 13 amino acids. CDR3 sequence (DNA): TGTGCCACCAGGGACAGGGGGCCCTACGAGCAGTACTTC. Its translation: CATRDRGPYEQYF.

CDR3 DNA: TGCGCCAGCAGCTTGGAGGCCAGCGGGAGAGTGAGGAATGAGCAGTTCTTC. It yields the protein CASSLEASGRVRNEQFF. This rearrangement joins TRBV5-1 to TRBJ2-1; 8 bases match TRBD2. The CDR3 contains 17 residues. The germline CDR1 and CDR2 sequences are SGHRS and YFSETQ. Unmatched junction bases numbered 12, after V lost 0 bases and J lost 7 bases.

This chain connects TRBV27 to TRBJ2-7; maybe TRBD2 (6 bases). Looked up from germline, CDR1 is MNHEY and CDR2 is SMNVEV (reference sequence). V lost 4 bases to trimming and J lost 7 bases, with 20 bases between them. This CDR3 has 15 amino acids. CDR3 DNA: TGTGCCAGCAGTTACGATTTGGGCAGGGCGGGAGAGCAGTACTTC. Residues: CASSYDLGRAGEQYF.

The chain's CDR3 is CASSLNRGDEQFF. The CDR3 DNA follows: TGTGCCAGCAGCTTAAACAGGGGTGATGAGCAGTTCTTC. The rearrangement links TRBV11-2 to TRBJ2-1; TRBD1 matches at 7 bases. Germline V gene lookup returns CDR1 SGHAT and CDR2 FQNNGV. The trim removed 2 bases at V and 8 bases at J, leaving 3 bases unmatched. The CDR3 has 13 amino acids. Based on the CDR3 plus reference TRBV11-2 and TRBJ2-1, the full variable domain is EAGVAQSPRYKIIEKRQSVAFWCNPISGHATLYWYQQILGQGPKLLIQFQNNGVVDDSQLPKDRFSAERLKGVDSTLKIQPAKLEDSAVYLCASSLNRGDEQFFGPGTRLTVL.

The chain links TRBV23-1 to TRBJ2-5; 7 positions match TRBD1. The DNA end is more similar to TRBJ2-7, so the J call may be wrong. Being an ORF, TRBV23-1 has a function that is uncertain. The CDR3 runs 15 residues. The CDR3 is CASSQRQGPSYEQYF. In nucleotides, the CDR3 is TGCGCCAGCAGTCAACGACAGGGCCCATCCTACGAGCAGTACTTC.